The 7 T cell receptor beta chains presented below share a single source sample, sequenced in a study of T cells of healthy individuals. TCRdb reprocessed the 5' RACE reads with MiXCR, giving one entry per CDR3 protein. The sample yields tens of thousands of distinct CDR3 sequences, around 15% seen once. Receptors were obtained from a human donor in good health.

The sample holds many counts of this clonotype. This chain uses TRBV20-1 with TRBJ2-5; D unresolved. Trimming stripped 8 bases from V and 4 bases from J, with 17 bases between. CDR3 length equals 13 residues. Germline V gene lookup returns CDR1 DFQATT and CDR2 SNEGSKA (reference sequence). The CDR3 DNA follows: TGCAGTCTTCCTCTAGTAGGTGGAGAGACCCAGTACTTC. Amino acid sequence: CSLPLVGGETQYF.

The chain is built from TRBV5-6 and TRBJ2-7; D unclear. The CDR3 is 15 amino acids. The germline CDR1 and CDR2 sequences are SGHDT and YYEEEE. V lost 3 bases and J lost 0, with 13 bases in between. Here the CDR3 reads CASSYLGPVSYEQYF. For the CDR3, the DNA is TGTGCCAGCAGCTACCTAGGACCGGTCTCCTACGAGCAGTACTTC.

The chain carries TRBV5-8 and TRBJ1-5, with D possibly matching TRBD1 (5 bases). The germline V and J ends were trimmed by 4 bases and 1 base, with 9 bases remaining between them. The germline V gene encodes CDR1 SGHTS and CDR2 YDEGEE. The CDR3 totals 14 residues. Written as DNA, the CDR3 is TGTGCCAGCAGCGACGGGACCAGCAATCAGCCCCAGCATTTT. Translation: CASSDGTSNQPQHF.

This clonotype was found a few times. This sequence joins TRBV2 and TRBJ2-1; tentatively, D is TRBD1 (6 bases). V lost 1 base and J 8 bases, leaving 21 bases between the germline ends. There are 17 residues in the CDR3. Germline assignment: CDR1 SNHLY and CDR2 FYNNEI. DNA of the CDR3: TGTGCCAGCAGTGAAGGGGGCCCCAGGGGTATGGGGGATGAGCAGTTCTTC. Translating it yields CASSEGGPRGMGDEQFF.

The rearrangement joins TRBV12-3 or TRBV12-4 to TRBJ2-2, with D perhaps TRBD2 (6 bases). There are 15 residues in the CDR3. Trimming removed 6 bases at V and 0 bases at J, with 11 bases between. The CDR3 DNA reads as TGTGCCAGCAGGCGGGGTCGCGCGAACACCGGGGAGCTGTTTTTT. This translates into CASRRGRANTGELFF.

There are many counts of this clonotype. The chain combines TRBV20-1 with TRBJ2-7; 8 nucleotides match TRBD2. The CDR3 has 13 amino acids. CDR1 is DFQATT and CDR2 is SNEGSKA in the germline V gene (reference sequence). After removal of 5 bases from V and 2 bases from J, the junction contained 5 bases not matched to a gene. The CDR3: CSAGVGRAYEQYF. The CDR3 nucleotides are TGCAGTGCTGGCGTCGGGAGGGCCTACGAGCAGTACTTC.

As to this clonotype: The junction does not match germline at one end; this may be a read error. This sequence joins TRBV29-1 and TRBJ2-2; D not resolved. The CDR3 runs to 13 residues. Germline values: CDR1 SQVTM, CDR2 ANQGSEA. The CDR3 sequence is CSAVGQNTWELFF. The CDR3 bases are TGCAGCGCCGTGGGCCAGAACACCTGGGAGCTGTTTTTT.